Given below is one T cell receptor beta chain in context. Antigen specificity is unknown. Presence of unique molecular identifiers characterized the TCR beta cDNA libraries. TCRdb recomputed calls from the PCR reads with MiXCR, one row per CDR3 protein. The sample holds 650,000 to 850,000 distinct CDR3 sequences, under 70% seen once. This sample is part of a study of post-analysis software for immune sequencing data. Study outcomes and limitations: Those with multiple sclerosis, the patient group, showed significantly lower normalized Chao1 diversity than controls. Relative to controls, patients had a few TRBV segments at higher frequency, with TRBV5-6, TRBV5-1 and TRBV20-1 among these.

From germline, CDR1 is SEHNR and CDR2 FQNEAQ (reference sequence). The CDR3 spans 18 residues. Losses at the gene ends were 7 bases for V and 1 base for J; bases not matched to a gene: 13. The TCR sequence derives from a girl between 10 and 17 years old with multiple sclerosis. The source material was blood. The chain uses TRBV7-9 and TRBJ1-4; 9 nucleotides agree with TRBD1. CDR3 in DNA: TGTGCCAGCATGCACGTCGGGACAGGGTTTGGAACTAATGAAAAACTGTTTTTT. It encodes CASMHVGTGFGTNEKLFF.